The 20 T cell receptor beta chains in this list originate from one sample, sequenced in a study of identical twins. One entry per CDR3 protein, called by TCRdb with MiXCR from the 5' RACE reads. The table has around 490,000 distinct CDR3 sequences, 20% to 25% seen once. The sample was also linked to a second study, of yellow fever vaccine responses in identical twins.

Sequenced input: CD4+ T cells sorted from blood. The receptors derive from a woman younger than 30 in good health.

This chain links TRBV5-1 with TRBJ2-1; 11 bases map to TRBD1. The CDR3 length is 15 residues. V was pared by 0 bases and J by 7 bases, with 3 bases of the junction left unmatched. CDR1 and CDR2 from the germline V gene are SGHRS and YFSETQ. Written as DNA, the CDR3 is TGCGCCAGCAGCTTGGGGACAGGGGGCTGGAATGAGCAGTTCTTC. This gives the protein CASSLGTGGWNEQFF.

This clonotype has just a few counts. The chain uses TRBV2 and TRBJ1-5, with D possibly being TRBD1 (5 bases). This CDR3 is 14 amino acids long. Trimming removed 9 bases at V and 2 bases at J, with 14 bases between. From germline, CDR1 is SNHLY and CDR2 FYNNEI. CDR3 region: CASGPTGGNQPQHF. The DNA for the CDR3 is TGTGCCAGTGGGCCCACGGGGGGCAATCAGCCCCAGCATTTT.

The chain couples TRBV10-3 to TRBJ2-1; a possible D gene is TRBD2 (5 bases). Germline V gene data show CDR1 as ENHRY and CDR2 as SYGVKD. The CDR3 is made up of 13 amino acids. V lost 2 bases and J lost 3, with 5 bases in between. CDR3 DNA: TGTGCCATCAGTGAGCGGGACTACAATGAGCAGTTCTTC. Encoded protein: CAISERDYNEQFF.

This chain connects TRBV12-3 or TRBV12-4 to TRBJ2-2; 10 positions agree with TRBD2. The trim removed 5 bases at V and 7 bases at J, leaving 7 bases unmatched. The CDR3 spans 15 residues. CDR3 coding DNA: TGTGCCAGCAGTCCGAGCGGGAGGGTGGTCGGGGAGCTGTTTTTT. This gives the protein CASSPSGRVVGELFF.

This clonotype showed up just a few times. V usage is TRBV9 and J usage is TRBJ2-5; 14 bases map to TRBD2. CDR1 SGDLS and CDR2 YYNGEE come from the germline V gene. J gave up 4 bases and V 4 bases, and 6 bases lay outside the gene matches. This CDR3 spans 16 amino acids. CDR3 sequence (DNA): TGTGCCAGCAGCCCTGGGACTAGCGGGAGTCCAGAGACCCAGTACTTC. Amino acids: CASSPGTSGSPETQYF.

The CDR3 DNA sequence: TGTGCCAGCAGCCCGACCGGGACAGGAGTCTCCTACGAGCAGTACTTC. This translates into CASSPTGTGVSYEQYF. The chain couples TRBV5-5 to TRBJ2-7; the match to TRBD1 covers 8 bases. CDR1 and CDR2 (germline): SGHKS, YYEKEE (reference sequence). The V segment lost 4 bases and the J segment 0 bases; nucleotides outside the gene matches: 9. This CDR3 region has 16 residues. Complete variable domain (other parts from reference TRBV5-5 and TRBJ2-7): DAGVTQSPTHLIKTRGQQVTLRCSPISGHKSVSWYQQVLGQGPQFIFQYYEKEERGRGNFPDRFSARQFPNYSSELNVNALLLGDSALYLCASSPTGTGVSYEQYFGPGTRLTVT.

There are a few counts of this clonotype. The chain couples TRBV6-5 to TRBJ2-1, with D uncertain. The V and J ends lost 5 bases and 7 bases respectively, with 12 bases between them. The CDR3 runs to 13 residues. CDR1 MNHEY and CDR2 SVGAGI come from the germline V gene. In DNA form, the CDR3 reads TGTGCCAGCAGTACCCGACGGTCAAATGAGCAGTTCTTC. This translates into CASSTRRSNEQFF.

V gene TRBV10-3 combines with J gene TRBJ2-2; D gene uncertain. Germline CDR1 is ENHRY and CDR2 is SYGVKD. Between the trimmed V and J ends, which lost 0 bases and 5 bases, there was a span of 7 bases. The CDR3 totals 14 residues. The DNA for the CDR3 is TGTGCCATCAGTGAGTCGACGGGTACCGGGGAGCTGTTTTTT. Protein: CAISESTGTGELFF.

The chain has TRBV20-1 and TRBJ2-5, with no clear D. Looked up from germline, CDR1 is DFQATT and CDR2 is SNEGSKA (reference sequence). This CDR3 spans 11 amino acids. V lost 3 bases, J lost 1 base, and 3 bases lay in between. The CDR3 DNA reads as TGCAGTGCTAGGTTCCAAGAGACCCAGTACTTC. Translated, it gives CSARFQETQYF.

The gene calls are TRBV18 and TRBJ2-3; TRBD2 matches 7 bases. J was trimmed by 1 base and V by 6 bases; bases with no gene match: 19. CDR1 and CDR2 from the germline V gene are KGHSH and LQKENI. The CDR3 runs 19 residues. In nucleotides, the CDR3 is TGTGCCAGCTCCCCCGTGGCGGGAGTTGGACACCTTGGCACAGATACGCAGTATTTT. This sequence encodes CASSPVAGVGHLGTDTQYF.

This clonotype was counted only a few times. The rearrangement joins TRBV24-1 to TRBJ2-1; possible D gene TRBD1, 6 bases. Germline loops: CDR1 KGHDR, CDR2 SFDVKD. This CDR3 contains 12 residues. Trimming removed 5 bases from V and 8 bases from J, with 9 bases in between. Written as DNA, the CDR3 is TGTGCCACCAGTGCAACAGGGTATGAGCAGTTCTTC. Its translation is CATSATGYEQFF.

The V and J genes are TRBV24-1 and TRBJ2-3, with 13 bases fitting TRBD2. The V gene end was trimmed by 5 bases and the J gene end by 3 bases; junction bases not matched to a gene: 10. Germline V lookup: CDR1 KGHDR, CDR2 SFDVKD. This CDR3 region has 18 residues. The CDR3 is CATSAHSGTSGVTDTQYF. The DNA for the CDR3 is TGTGCCACCAGTGCCCACTCCGGGACTAGCGGGGTTACAGATACGCAGTATTTT.

The chain uses TRBV6-1 and TRBJ2-5; D uncertain. Germline assignment: CDR1 MNHNS and CDR2 SASEGT. The length of the CDR3 is 16 residues. V lost 2 bases, J lost 5 bases, and 18 bases lay in between. The CDR3 DNA reads as TGTGCCAGCAGTGAACAACCACCTTTACTGGGGGAGACCCAGTACTTC. This encodes CASSEQPPLLGETQYF.

The chain uses TRBV15 and TRBJ2-1; 8 bases agree with TRBD2. J was trimmed by 4 bases and V by 5 bases; bases with no gene match: 7. The CDR3 length is 15 residues. Germline V CDR1 and CDR2: LNHNV, YYDKDF (reference sequence). The DNA of the CDR3 is TGTGCCACCAGCCCTCGGGGGGGTCCATACAATGAGCAGTTCTTC. Translated, it gives CATSPRGGPYNEQFF.

There are a few counts of this clonotype. The chain uses TRBV10-3 and TRBJ2-7; D possibly corresponds to TRBD1 (6 bases). The germline CDR1 and CDR2 sequences are ENHRY and SYGVKD. Between the trimmed V and J ends, which lost 4 bases and 4 bases, there was a span of 14 bases. The CDR3 is 14 residues long. The CDR3 spells CAISGGQGKYEQYF. The CDR3 region has the DNA TGTGCCATCAGTGGGGGGCAGGGGAAGTACGAGCAGTACTTC.

This clonotype came up a few times. V is TRBV5-1 and J is TRBJ2-5, with TRBD2 matching over 11 bases. The V gene's germline CDR1 is SGHRS and CDR2 YFSETQ. The trim removed 4 bases at V and 2 bases at J, leaving 7 bases unmatched. CDR3 length: 16 residues. CDR3 protein: CASSRDIAGGQETQYF. The DNA of the CDR3 is TGCGCCAGCAGCCGCGACATAGCGGGGGGGCAAGAGACCCAGTACTTC.

V is TRBV7-8 and J is TRBJ2-1; TRBD2 is a possible D gene (7 bases). Germline V gene data show CDR1 as SGHVS and CDR2 as FQNEAQ. The germline V and J ends were trimmed by 2 bases and 6 bases, with 20 bases remaining between them. This CDR3 comprises 17 residues. CDR3 sequence (DNA): TGTGCCAGCAGCTTAAGGGGGTGGGGCAGGGAGGGCAATGAGCAGTTCTTC. It encodes CASSLRGWGREGNEQFF.

There are a few counts of this clonotype. The chain couples TRBV20-1 to TRBJ2-2; D gene uncertain. V shed 0 bases and J shed 1 base, with 9 bases lying between them. Germline V lookup: CDR1 DFQATT, CDR2 SNEGSKA (reference sequence). The CDR3 consists of 15 residues. CDR3 bases: TGCAGTGCTAGAGAAACGGCAGGGAACACCGGGGAGCTGTTTTTT. Translated: CSARETAGNTGELFF.

This chain uses TRBV7-6 with TRBJ2-7; TRBD1 aligns across 7 bases. CDR3 length equals 16 residues. V lost 3 bases to trimming and J lost 7 bases; unmatched junction nucleotides: 15. The germline CDR1 and CDR2 sequences are SGHVS and FNYEAQ. The CDR3 DNA follows: TGTGCCAGCAGCTTCCTAGACAGGGAAACGTCAAGAGAGCAGTACTTC. It encodes CASSFLDRETSREQYF. Full variable domain (missing parts from reference TRBV7-6 and TRBJ2-7): GAGVSQSPRYKVTKRGQDVALRCDPISGHVSLYWYRQALGQGPEFLTYFNYEAQQDKSGLPNDRFSAERPEGSISTLTIQRTEQRDSAMYRCASSFLDRETSREQYFGPGTRLTVT.

This clonotype came up a few times. The rearrangement uses TRBV10-3 and TRBJ2-1, with TRBD1 as a possible D gene (6 bases). With 0 bases removed from V and 6 bases from J, the gap between germline ends came to 21 bases. In germline, CDR1 is ENHRY, CDR2 SYGVKD. The CDR3 is 18 amino acids. The DNA for the CDR3 is TGTGCCATCAGTGAGTCGAGTAGAGGCAGGGGCCTCACCAATGAGCAGTTCTTC. Its protein product is CAISESSRGRGLTNEQFF.